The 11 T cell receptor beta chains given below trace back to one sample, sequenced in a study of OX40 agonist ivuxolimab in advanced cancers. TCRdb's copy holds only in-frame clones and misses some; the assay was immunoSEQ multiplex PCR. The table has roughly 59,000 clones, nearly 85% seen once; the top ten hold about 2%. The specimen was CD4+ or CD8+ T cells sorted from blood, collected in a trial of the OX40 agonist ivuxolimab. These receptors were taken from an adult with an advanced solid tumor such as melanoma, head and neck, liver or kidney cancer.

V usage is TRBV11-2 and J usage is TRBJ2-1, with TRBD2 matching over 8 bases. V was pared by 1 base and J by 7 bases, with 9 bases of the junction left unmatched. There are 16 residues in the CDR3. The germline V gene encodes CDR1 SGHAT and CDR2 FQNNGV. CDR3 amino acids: CASSLASGSIGNEQFF. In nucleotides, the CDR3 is TGTGCCAGCAGCTTAGCCAGCGGGAGTATAGGGAATGAGCAGTTCTTC.

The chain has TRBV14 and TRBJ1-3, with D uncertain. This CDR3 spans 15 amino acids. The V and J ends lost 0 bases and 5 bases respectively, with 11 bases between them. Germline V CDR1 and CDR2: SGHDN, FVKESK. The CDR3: CASSQDLGVRNTIYF. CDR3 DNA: TGTGCCAGCAGCCAAGATTTGGGAGTTAGAAACACCATATATTTT.

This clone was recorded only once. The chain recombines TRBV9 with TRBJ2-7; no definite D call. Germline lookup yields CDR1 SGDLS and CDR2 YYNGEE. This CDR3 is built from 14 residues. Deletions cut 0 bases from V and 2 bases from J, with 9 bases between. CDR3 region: CASSVGTAPYEQYF. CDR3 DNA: TGTGCCAGCAGCGTAGGGACCGCACCCTACGAGCAGTACTTC.

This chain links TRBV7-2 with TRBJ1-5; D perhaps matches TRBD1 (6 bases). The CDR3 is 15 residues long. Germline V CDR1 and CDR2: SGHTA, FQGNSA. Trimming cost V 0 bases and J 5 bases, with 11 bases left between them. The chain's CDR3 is CASSLANRADQPQHF. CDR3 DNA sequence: TGTGCCAGCAGCTTAGCAAACAGGGCTGATCAGCCCCAGCATTTT.

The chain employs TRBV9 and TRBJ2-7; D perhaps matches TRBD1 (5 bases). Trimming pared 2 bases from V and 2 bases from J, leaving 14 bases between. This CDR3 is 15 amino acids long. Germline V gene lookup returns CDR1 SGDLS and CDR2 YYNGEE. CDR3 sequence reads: CASSVGPTGTYEQYF. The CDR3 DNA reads TGTGCCAGCAGCGTGGGCCCCACAGGAACCTACGAGCAGTACTTC. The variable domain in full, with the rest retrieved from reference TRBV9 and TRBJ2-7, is DSGVTQTPKHLITATGQRVTLRCSPRSGDLSVYWYQQSLDQGLQFLIQYYNGEERAKGNILERFSAQQFPDLHSELNLSSLELGDSALYFCASSVGPTGTYEQYFGPGTRLTVT.

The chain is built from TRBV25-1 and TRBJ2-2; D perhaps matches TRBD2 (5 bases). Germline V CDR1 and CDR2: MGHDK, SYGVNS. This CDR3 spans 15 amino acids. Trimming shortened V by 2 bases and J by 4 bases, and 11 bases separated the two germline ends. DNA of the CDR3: TGTGCCAGCAGTGAAGGGCTAGCCGGCACCGGGGAGCTGTTTTTT. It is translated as CASSEGLAGTGELFF.

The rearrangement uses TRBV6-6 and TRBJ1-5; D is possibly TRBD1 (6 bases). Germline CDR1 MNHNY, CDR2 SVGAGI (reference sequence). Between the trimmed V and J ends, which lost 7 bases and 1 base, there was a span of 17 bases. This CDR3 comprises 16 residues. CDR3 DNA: TGTGCCAGCACCCGAGGGGGAGGGGGAAGCAATCAGCCCCAGCATTTT. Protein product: CASTRGGGGSNQPQHF.

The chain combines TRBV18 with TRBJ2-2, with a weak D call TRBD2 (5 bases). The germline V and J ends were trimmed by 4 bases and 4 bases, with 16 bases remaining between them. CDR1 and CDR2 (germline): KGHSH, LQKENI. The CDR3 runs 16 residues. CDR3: CASSLWAEGFTGELFF. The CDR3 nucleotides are TGTGCCAGCTCACTTTGGGCCGAGGGCTTCACCGGGGAGCTGTTTTTT.

CDR3 nucleotides: TGTGCCGGATTCCGGGACAGGGATGACTATGGCTACACCTTC. Protein sequence: CAGFRDRDDYGYTF. The chain joins TRBV2 to TRBJ1-2, with 9 nucleotides matching TRBD1. The junction had 10 bases not matched to a gene; V was cut back by 11 bases and J by 3 bases. Germline V gene data show CDR1 as SNHLY and CDR2 as FYNNEI. The CDR3 sequence is 14 residues long. The entire variable domain, with the rest obtained from reference TRBV2 and TRBJ1-2, is as follows: EPEVTQTPSHQVTQMGQEVILRCVPISNHLYFYWYRQILGQKVEFLVSFYNNEISEKSEIFDDQFSVERPDGSNFTLKIRSTKLEDSAMYFCAGFRDRDDYGYTFGSGTRLTVV.

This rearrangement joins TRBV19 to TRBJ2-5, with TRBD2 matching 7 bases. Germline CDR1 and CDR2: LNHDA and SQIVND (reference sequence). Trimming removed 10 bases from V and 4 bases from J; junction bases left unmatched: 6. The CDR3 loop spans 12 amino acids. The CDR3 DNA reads TGTGCCACCCAAACGGGGGGAGAGACCCAGTACTTC. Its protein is CATQTGGETQYF.

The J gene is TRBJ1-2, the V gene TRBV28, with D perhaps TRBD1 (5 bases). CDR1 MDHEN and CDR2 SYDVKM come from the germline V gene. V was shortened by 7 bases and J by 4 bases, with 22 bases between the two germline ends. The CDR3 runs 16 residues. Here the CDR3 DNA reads TGTGCCAGCACCCCATCTAGCGGGACCGGTGGCTATGGCTACACCTTC. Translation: CASTPSSGTGGYGYTF.